The entry below gives a single T cell receptor (beta chain) sequence along with its context. The data originate from a study of OX40 agonist ivuxolimab in advanced cancers. This table comes from immunoSEQ multiplex PCR, and its TCRdb copy is limited to in-frame clones, with some not included. The sample records tens of thousands of clones, just under 80% being singletons. The CDR3 is 17 residues long. V lost 8 bases, J lost 1 base, and 13 bases stayed unmatched. Germline V lookup: CDR1 MNHEY, CDR2 SMNVEV (reference sequence). This sequence originates from an adult with an advanced solid tumor such as melanoma, head and neck, liver or kidney cancer. V and J are TRBV27 and TRBJ1-1; 10 bases line up with TRBD1. This specimen was CD4+ or CD8+ T cells sorted from blood, taken in a trial of the OX40 agonist ivuxolimab. The CDR3 is CASGNPGQGPRNTEAFF. In nucleotides, the CDR3 is TGTGCCAGCGGAAATCCGGGACAGGGGCCGAGGAACACTGAAGCTTTCTTT.